A selection of T cell receptor beta chains follows, all from one sample in a study of CD8 T cells in Susac syndrome. TCRdb re-analysed the immunoSEQ multiplex PCR reads in MiXCR, keeping a single row per CDR3 protein. The profile shows about 25,000 distinct CDR3 sequences, about 93% of them singletons. The sample consisted of CD8+ T cells from PBMCs. The receptors originated from a human donor in good health. The conserved cysteine and the conserved F or W are not part of the CDR3 here.

v_call,j_call,cdr3_aa
TRBV7-6,TRBJ1-1,ASSSDVLNTEAF
TRBV6-2/TRBV6-3,TRBJ2-3,ASSSGTGGLDTQY
TRBV5-5,TRBJ2-1,ASSLTSDGNNEQF
TRBV5-4,TRBJ2-3,ASSSSGGPGTDTQY
TRBV3-1,TRBJ1-5,ASSPYGAGSHQPQH
TRBV5-4,TRBJ2-7,ASSSRDGTASYEQY
TRBV7-9,TRBJ2-7,ASSLAQAALLDEQY
TRBV13,TRBJ2-1,ASSLASFNEQF
TRBV6-4,TRBJ2-1,ASSLGDRAYNEQF
TRBV5-1,TRBJ1-2,ASSLRQGEHGYT
TRBV6-2/TRBV6-3,TRBJ2-7,ASTPVGTPNRPYEQY
TRBV20-1,TRBJ2-1,SARAPGQGRGTVYNEQF
TRBV3-1,TRBJ1-1,ASSQERGPEAF
TRBV27,TRBJ2-1,ATAPLGGAYNEQF
TRBV6-5,TRBJ2-7,ASSYSRGREQY
TRBV12-3/TRBV12-4,TRBJ1-2,ASSPSGQGGGYT
TRBV7-8,TRBJ2-1,ASSSSIGAHEQF
TRBV7-2,TRBJ2-1,ASSYRDNPYNEQF
TRBV14,TRBJ2-7,ASSRGNSYEQY
TRBV5-1,TRBJ2-1,ASSPNRVAGSNEQF
TRBV12-5,TRBJ2-2,ASGPEDSLSSGELF
TRBV6-2/TRBV6-3,TRBJ2-3,ASSARDTQY
TRBV20-1,TRBJ2-3,SVQGPSSTDTQY
TRBV14,TRBJ2-3,ASRRVPSDTQY
TRBV10-2,TRBJ1-5,ANTSGDSSNQPQH
TRBV12-3/TRBV12-4,TRBJ1-1,ASSLGRRTEAF
TRBV7-2,TRBJ2-7,ASSLVPPRKYYEQY
TRBV20-1,TRBJ2-7,SAPGQRLYEQY
TRBV7-9,TRBJ1-1,ASSFLSGTEAF
TRBV5-1,TRBJ2-7,ASSLDRLAYEQY
TRBV27,TRBJ2-5,ASSRIPTVYQETQY
TRBV27,TRBJ2-3,ASSFREGDTQY
TRBV20-1,TRBJ2-4,SAASDSFLLAKNIQY
TRBV29-1,TRBJ1-2,SVDSTGNYGYT
TRBV20-1,TRBJ2-7,SARDIGGLLGEQY
TRBV4-2,TRBJ1-2,ASSQDGSLTNYGYT
TRBV4-3,TRBJ1-2,ASSPNTGGSYGYT
TRBV11-2,TRBJ2-2,ASSLIAGELF
TRBV11-2,TRBJ2-7,ASSSAPVEQY
TRBV29-1,TRBJ2-7,SVEVKTDGTVLSYEQY
TRBV25-1,TRBJ2-3,ASSHAPGLAGTDTQY
TRBV7-2,TRBJ2-1,ASSFWEGAYNEQF
TRBV4-3,TRBJ2-7,ASSQDTRTVSYEQY
TRBV7-6,TRBJ1-6,ASSKDRAPYNSPLH
TRBV6-2/TRBV6-3,TRBJ1-2,ASLNPEPNYGYT
TRBV20-1,TRBJ1-5,SARGSGNSNQPQH
TRBV7-9,TRBJ1-1,ASSLKGGTNTEAF